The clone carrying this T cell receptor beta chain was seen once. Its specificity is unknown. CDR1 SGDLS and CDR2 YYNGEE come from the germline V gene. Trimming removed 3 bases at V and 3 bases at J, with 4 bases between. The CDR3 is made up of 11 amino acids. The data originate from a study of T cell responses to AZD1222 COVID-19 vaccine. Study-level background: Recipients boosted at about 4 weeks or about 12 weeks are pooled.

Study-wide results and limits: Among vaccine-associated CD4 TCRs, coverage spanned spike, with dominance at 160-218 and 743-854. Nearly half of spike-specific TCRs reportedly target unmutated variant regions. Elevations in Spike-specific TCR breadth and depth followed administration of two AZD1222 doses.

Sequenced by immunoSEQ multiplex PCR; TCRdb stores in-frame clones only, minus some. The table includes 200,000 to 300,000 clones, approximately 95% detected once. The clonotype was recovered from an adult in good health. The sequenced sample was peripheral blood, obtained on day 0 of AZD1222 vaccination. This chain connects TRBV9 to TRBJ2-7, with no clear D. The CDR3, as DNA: TGTGCCAGCAGCGAGAACTACGAGCAGTACTTC. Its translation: CASSENYEQYF.